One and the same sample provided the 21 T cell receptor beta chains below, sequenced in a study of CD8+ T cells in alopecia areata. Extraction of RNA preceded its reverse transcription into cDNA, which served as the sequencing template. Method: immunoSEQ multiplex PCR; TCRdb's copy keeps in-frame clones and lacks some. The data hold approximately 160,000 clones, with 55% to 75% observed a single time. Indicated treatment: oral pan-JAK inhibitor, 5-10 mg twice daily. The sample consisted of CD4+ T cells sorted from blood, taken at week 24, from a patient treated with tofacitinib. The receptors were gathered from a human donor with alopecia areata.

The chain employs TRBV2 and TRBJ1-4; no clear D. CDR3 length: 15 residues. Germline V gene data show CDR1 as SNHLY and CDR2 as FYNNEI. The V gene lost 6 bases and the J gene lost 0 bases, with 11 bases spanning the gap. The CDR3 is CASSLRQATNEKLFF. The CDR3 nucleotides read TGTGCCAGCAGCCTGAGACAAGCAACTAATGAAAAACTGTTTTTT.

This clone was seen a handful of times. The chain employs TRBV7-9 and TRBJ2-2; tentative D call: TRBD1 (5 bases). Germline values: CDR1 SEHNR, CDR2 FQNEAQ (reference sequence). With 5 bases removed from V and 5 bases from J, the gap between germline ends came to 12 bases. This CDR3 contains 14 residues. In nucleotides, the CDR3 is TGTGCCAGCAGCCCAGGGATACAAACCGGGGAGCTGTTTTTT. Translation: CASSPGIQTGELFF.

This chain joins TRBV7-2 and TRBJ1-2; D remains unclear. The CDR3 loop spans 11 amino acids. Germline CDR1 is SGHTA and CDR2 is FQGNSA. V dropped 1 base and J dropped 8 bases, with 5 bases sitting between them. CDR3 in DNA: TGTGCCAGCAGCTTAGATGGCGGCTACACCTTC. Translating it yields CASSLDGGYTF.

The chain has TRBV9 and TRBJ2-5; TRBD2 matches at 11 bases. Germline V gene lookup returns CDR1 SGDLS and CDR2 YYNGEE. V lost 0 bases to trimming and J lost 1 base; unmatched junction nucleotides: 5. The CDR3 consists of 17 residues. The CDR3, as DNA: TGTGCCAGCAGCGTAGATACTAGCGGGGGCCTCCAAGAGACCCAGTACTTC. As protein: CASSVDTSGGLQETQYF.

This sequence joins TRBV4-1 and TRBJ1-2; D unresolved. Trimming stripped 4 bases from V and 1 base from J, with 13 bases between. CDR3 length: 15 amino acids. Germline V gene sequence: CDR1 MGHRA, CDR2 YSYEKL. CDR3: CASSPRTELNYGYTF. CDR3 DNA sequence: TGCGCCAGCAGCCCACGGACCGAGCTTAACTATGGCTACACCTTC.

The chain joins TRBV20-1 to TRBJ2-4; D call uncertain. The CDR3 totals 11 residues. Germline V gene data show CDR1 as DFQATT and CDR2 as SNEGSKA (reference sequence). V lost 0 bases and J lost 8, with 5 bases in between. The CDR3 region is CSARELDIQYF. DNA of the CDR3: TGCAGTGCTAGAGAGCTGGACATTCAGTACTTC.

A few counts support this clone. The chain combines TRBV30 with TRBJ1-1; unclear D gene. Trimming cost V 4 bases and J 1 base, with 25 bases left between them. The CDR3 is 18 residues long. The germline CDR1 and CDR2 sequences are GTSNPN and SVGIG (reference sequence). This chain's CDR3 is CAWKRKGIAETGNTEAFF. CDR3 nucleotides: TGTGCCTGGAAGAGGAAGGGAATCGCAGAAACGGGGAACACTGAAGCTTTCTTT.

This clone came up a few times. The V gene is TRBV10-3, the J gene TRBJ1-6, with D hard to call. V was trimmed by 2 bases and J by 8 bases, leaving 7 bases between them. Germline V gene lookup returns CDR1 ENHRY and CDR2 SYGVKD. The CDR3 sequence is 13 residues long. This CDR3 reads CAISEQTYSPLHF. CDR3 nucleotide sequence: TGTGCCATCAGTGAGCAGACGTATTCACCCCTCCACTTT.

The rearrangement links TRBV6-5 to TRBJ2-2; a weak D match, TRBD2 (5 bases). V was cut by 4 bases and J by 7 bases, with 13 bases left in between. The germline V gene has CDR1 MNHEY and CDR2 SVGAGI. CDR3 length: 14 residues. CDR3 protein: CASSWESRGGELFF. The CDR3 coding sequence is TGTGCCAGCAGTTGGGAGTCTCGGGGCGGGGAGCTGTTTTTT.

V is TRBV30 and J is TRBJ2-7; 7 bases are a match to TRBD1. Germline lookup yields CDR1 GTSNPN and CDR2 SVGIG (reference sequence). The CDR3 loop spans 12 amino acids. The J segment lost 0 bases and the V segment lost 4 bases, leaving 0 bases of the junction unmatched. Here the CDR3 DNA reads TGTGCCTGGAACAGGGGCTCCTACGAGCAGTACTTC. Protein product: CAWNRGSYEQYF.

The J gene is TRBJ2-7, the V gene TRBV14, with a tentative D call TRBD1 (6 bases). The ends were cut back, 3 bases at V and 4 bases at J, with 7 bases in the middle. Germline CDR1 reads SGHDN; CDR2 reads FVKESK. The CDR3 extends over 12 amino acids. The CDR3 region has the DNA TGTGCCAGCAGCCACGGGACATACGAGCAGTACTTC. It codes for CASSHGTYEQYF.

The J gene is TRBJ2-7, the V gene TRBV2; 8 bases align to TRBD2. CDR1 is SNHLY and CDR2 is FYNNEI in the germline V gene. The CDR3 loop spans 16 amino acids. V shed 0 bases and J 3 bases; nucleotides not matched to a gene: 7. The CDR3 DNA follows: TGTGCCAGCAGTGAAGCGCGGGGGGCAGGTGGCTACGAGCAGTACTTC. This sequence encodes CASSEARGAGGYEQYF.

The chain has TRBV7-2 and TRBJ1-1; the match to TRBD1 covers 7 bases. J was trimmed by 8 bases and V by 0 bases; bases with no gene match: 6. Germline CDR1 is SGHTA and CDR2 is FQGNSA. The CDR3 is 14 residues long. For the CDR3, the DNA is TGTGCCAGCAGCTTAGCACACCTCAGGGGGGAAGCTTTCTTT. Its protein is CASSLAHLRGEAFF. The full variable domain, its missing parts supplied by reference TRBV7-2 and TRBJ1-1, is GAGVSQSPSNKVTEKGKDVELRCDPISGHTALYWYRQSLGQGLEFLIYFQGNSAPDKSGLPSDRFSAERTGGSVSTLTIQRTQQEDSAVYLCASSLAHLRGEAFFGQGTRLTVV.

Here the CDR3 reads CSVALQGSGSEAFF. CDR3 DNA: TGCAGCGTTGCCCTTCAGGGGAGCGGGTCTGAAGCTTTCTTT. The V and J genes are TRBV29-1 and TRBJ1-1; a weak D match, TRBD1 (6 bases). Trimming removed 4 bases from V and 6 bases from J, with 18 bases in between. From germline, CDR1 is SQVTM and CDR2 ANQGSEA. This CDR3 has 14 residues.

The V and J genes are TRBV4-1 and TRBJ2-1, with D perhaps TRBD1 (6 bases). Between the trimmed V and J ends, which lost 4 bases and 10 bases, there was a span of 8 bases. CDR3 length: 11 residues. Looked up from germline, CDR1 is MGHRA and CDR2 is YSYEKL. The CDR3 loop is CASSRGQEQFF. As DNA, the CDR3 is TGCGCCAGCAGCCGAGGACAGGAGCAGTTCTTC.

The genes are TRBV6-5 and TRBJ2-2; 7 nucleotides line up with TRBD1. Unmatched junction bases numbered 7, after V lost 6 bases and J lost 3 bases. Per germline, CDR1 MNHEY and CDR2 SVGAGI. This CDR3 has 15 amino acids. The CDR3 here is CASSPTGAHTGELFF. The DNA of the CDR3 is TGTGCCAGCAGCCCAACAGGGGCGCACACCGGGGAGCTGTTTTTT.

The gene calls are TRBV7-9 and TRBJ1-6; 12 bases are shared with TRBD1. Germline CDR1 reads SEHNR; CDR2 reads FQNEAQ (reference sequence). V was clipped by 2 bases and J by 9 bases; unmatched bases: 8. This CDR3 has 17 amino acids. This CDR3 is CASSLLPGTGGGSPLHF. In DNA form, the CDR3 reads TGTGCCAGCAGCTTACTACCCGGGACAGGGGGCGGTTCACCCCTCCACTTT.

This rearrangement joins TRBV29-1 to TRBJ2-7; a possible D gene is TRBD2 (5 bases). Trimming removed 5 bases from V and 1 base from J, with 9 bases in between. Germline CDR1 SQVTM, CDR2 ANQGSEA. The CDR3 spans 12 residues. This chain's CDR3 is CSVIPGSYEQYF. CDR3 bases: TGCAGCGTTATCCCGGGGTCCTACGAGCAGTACTTC.

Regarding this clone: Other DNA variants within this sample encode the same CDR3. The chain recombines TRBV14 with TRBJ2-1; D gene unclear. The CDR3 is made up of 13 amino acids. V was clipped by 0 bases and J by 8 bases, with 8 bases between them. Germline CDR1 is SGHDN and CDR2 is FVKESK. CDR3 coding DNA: TGTGCCAGCAGCCAAGACCTCCGGGATGAGCAGTTCTTC. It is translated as CASSQDLRDEQFF.

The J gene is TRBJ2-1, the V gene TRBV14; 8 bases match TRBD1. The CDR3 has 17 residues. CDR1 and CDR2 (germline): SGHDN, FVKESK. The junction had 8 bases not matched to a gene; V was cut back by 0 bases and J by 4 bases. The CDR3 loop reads CASSQDWQTGDYNEQFF. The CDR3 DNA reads TGTGCCAGCAGCCAAGATTGGCAGACAGGGGATTACAATGAGCAGTTCTTC.

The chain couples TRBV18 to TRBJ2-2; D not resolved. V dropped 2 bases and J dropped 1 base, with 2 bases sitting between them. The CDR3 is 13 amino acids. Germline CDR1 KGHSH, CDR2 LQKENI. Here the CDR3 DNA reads TGTGCCAGCTCACCAGAGAACACCGGGGAGCTGTTTTTT. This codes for CASSPENTGELFF.